In its sample, the clone carrying this T cell receptor beta chain was seen many times. Given the absence of the conserved phenylalanine or tryptophan at the CDR3 end, a read error is likely. The DNA is omitted, as the CDR3 cannot be located on it reliably, and the CDR3 follows TCRdb's listing. This sample was taken from a study of tumor-infiltrating lymphocytes in oesophageal squamous cell carcinoma. The CDR3 is made up of 17 amino acids, end residues included. Germline-derived CDR1 and CDR2 are SGHTA and FQGNSA. TCRdb re-analysed the PCR reads in MiXCR, keeping a single row per CDR3 protein. The sample lists over 15,000 distinct CDR3 sequences; over 50% were seen once.

The TCR sequence derives from a female donor with esophageal squamous cell carcinoma. The sample consisted of esophageal tumor tissue. The chain employs TRBV7-2 and TRBJ2-6; the D segment call TRBD2 is taken from the table without a DNA check. The CDR3 reads CASSSGLVGYNEQFFGA.